Each of the 20 T cell receptor beta chains below was sequenced from the same sample in a study of T cell repertoires in cytomegalovirus infection. Via MiXCR, TCRdb re-called the reads, giving one row per CDR3 protein. The sample shows more than 500,000 distinct CDR3 sequences, approximately 17% of them seen only once. Input material: CD8+ T cells from PBMCs. Every receptor here comes from a human donor in good health (CMV status not recorded). Some clones in this sample may be carry-over from other donors' samples.

This clonotype has at least ten counts. CDR3 sequence reads: CASSLVSALDEQFF. The CDR3 DNA reads TGTGCCAGCAGCTTAGTTTCGGCTTTGGATGAGCAGTTCTTC. This chain connects TRBV7-9 to TRBJ2-1, with no clear D. The germline V gene encodes CDR1 SEHNR and CDR2 FQNEAQ (reference sequence). With 1 base removed from V and 8 bases from J, the gap between germline ends came to 12 bases. This CDR3 spans 14 amino acids.

This clonotype was counted between two and nine times. The chain employs TRBV14 and TRBJ2-7, with unresolved D. The germline V gene encodes CDR1 SGHDN and CDR2 FVKESK. CDR3 length: 16 amino acids. Trimming took off 3 bases at V and 2 bases at J, with 17 bases between the two ends. Here the CDR3 DNA reads TGTGCCAGCAGCCAGACCCTGACACGATTCCCCTACGAGCAGTACTTC. The encoded protein is CASSQTLTRFPYEQYF.

This clonotype showed up many times. This sequence joins TRBV7-9 and TRBJ1-4; possible D gene TRBD1, 5 bases. Germline V gene data show CDR1 as SEHNR and CDR2 as FQNEAQ (reference sequence). Trimming left V 5 bases short and J 8 bases short, with 18 bases between. CDR3 length: 15 amino acids. The CDR3 region is CASSPYDDGGEKLFF. CDR3 nucleotides: TGTGCCAGCAGCCCGTACGACGACGGGGGAGAAAAACTGTTTTTT. Looking up the rest from reference TRBV7-9 and TRBJ1-4 gives the full variable domain: DTGVSQNPRHKITKRGQNVTFRCDPISEHNRLYWYRQTLGQGPEFLTYFQNEAQLEKSRLLSDRFSAERPKGSFSTLEIQRTEQGDSAMYLCASSPYDDGGEKLFFGSGTQLSVL.

This clonotype has only a few counts. The V call is TRBV20-1, the J call TRBJ2-7; D unclear. This CDR3 is 13 amino acids long. With 6 bases removed from V and 0 bases from J, the gap between germline ends came to 12 bases. CDR1 is DFQATT, CDR2 SNEGSKA, per germline (reference sequence). CDR3 amino acids: CSASGPISYEQYF. In nucleotides, the CDR3 is TGCAGTGCGTCCGGTCCTATCTCCTACGAGCAGTACTTC.

There are many counts of this clonotype. The chain is built from TRBV27 and TRBJ2-3, with TRBD2 matching over 12 bases. In germline, CDR1 is MNHEY, CDR2 SMNVEV (reference sequence). The CDR3 sequence is 16 residues long. With 4 bases clipped from V and 3 bases from J, the junction kept 5 bases outside the gene matches. DNA of the CDR3: TGTGCCAGCAGTTCTGCTAGCGGGAGGGGGACAGATACGCAGTATTTT. Translated: CASSSASGRGTDTQYF.

There are a few counts of this clonotype. The chain joins TRBV15 to TRBJ2-2, with D perhaps TRBD1 (6 bases). Trimming left V 3 bases short and J 8 bases short, with 10 bases between. CDR1 LNHNV and CDR2 YYDKDF come from the germline V gene (reference sequence). The CDR3 totals 13 residues. CDR3 in amino acids: CATSSGTFGELFF. As DNA, the CDR3 is TGTGCCACCAGCAGTGGGACATTTGGGGAGCTGTTTTTT.

This clonotype was counted only a few times. The chain couples TRBV19 to TRBJ1-5; D remains unclear. Germline assignment: CDR1 LNHDA and CDR2 SQIVND (reference sequence). V was shortened by 4 bases and J by 5 bases, with 15 bases between the two germline ends. CDR3 length: 15 amino acids. The CDR3 region has the DNA TGTGCCAGTAGTAGCACCGAAGAGGAGGATCAGCCCCAGCATTTT. Protein sequence: CASSSTEEEDQPQHF. Together with reference TRBV19 and TRBJ1-5, the CDR3 gives the full variable domain: DGGITQSPKYLFRKEGQNVTLSCEQNLNHDAMYWYRQDPGQGLRLIYYSQIVNDFQKGDIAEGYSVSREKKESFPLTVTSAQKNPTAFYLCASSSTEEEDQPQHFGDGTRLSIL.

The sample holds many counts of this clonotype. This chain uses TRBV7-8 with TRBJ2-2, with D possibly being TRBD1 (6 bases). V lost 3 bases to trimming and J lost 3 bases, with 17 bases between them. The CDR3 consists of 17 residues. CDR1 and CDR2 from the germline V gene are SGHVS and FQNEAQ. The DNA of the CDR3 is TGTGCCAGCAGCTTGCGAGGTCGGGCAGGGGACACCGGGGAGCTGTTTTTT. It specifies CASSLRGRAGDTGELFF.

J is TRBJ2-7 and V is TRBV27; the D gene is possibly TRBD1 (6 bases). The CDR3 runs 15 residues. Trimming cost V 0 bases and J 6 bases, with 15 bases left between them. From germline, CDR1 is MNHEY and CDR2 SMNVEV (reference sequence). In DNA, the CDR3 is TGTGCCAGCAGTTTATCGAAGACAGGCTCGTCCGAGCAGTACTTC. This encodes CASSLSKTGSSEQYF.

This clonotype appeared a few times. V and J are TRBV4-2 and TRBJ2-7; D may be TRBD1 or TRBD2 (5 bases each). The CDR3 loop spans 14 amino acids. The V and J ends lost 0 bases and 4 bases respectively, with 10 bases between them. CDR1 is LGHNA and CDR2 is YNFKEQ in the germline V gene. The CDR3 reads CASSQDVGVYEQYF. The CDR3 nucleotides are TGTGCCAGCAGCCAAGATGTGGGGGTTTACGAGCAGTACTTC.

This clonotype was counted ten times or more. The V call is TRBV7-9, the J call TRBJ2-1; 8 bases are a match to TRBD2. With V trimmed by 4 bases and J by 3 bases, 5 bases remained unmatched. The germline V gene has CDR1 SEHNR and CDR2 FQNEAQ (reference sequence). The CDR3 consists of 15 residues. CDR3 loop: CASSSTSGHYNEQFF. CDR3 sequence (DNA): TGTGCCAGCAGCTCTACTAGCGGACACTACAATGAGCAGTTCTTC.

Turning to this clonotype: An end of the junction does not agree with germline; a read error may underlie this. The chain recombines TRBV7-4 with TRBJ2-7; D remains unclear. The CDR3 has 11 amino acids. Germline V gene lookup returns CDR1 SGHVT and CDR2 SQSDAQ. CDR3 sequence (DNA): TGTACCAGCAGTGAAGGGTGGGAGCAGTACTTC. Its translation: CTSSEGWEQYF.

This clonotype was seen ten or more times. The chain carries TRBV28 and TRBJ1-6; D remains ambiguous. This CDR3 has 12 amino acids. The germline V gene has CDR1 MDHEN and CDR2 SYDVKM. V lost 5 bases and J 12 bases, leaving 11 bases between the germline ends. The CDR3 region is CASSAPRGPLHF. CDR3 in DNA: TGTGCCAGCAGTGCCCCACGGGGACCCCTCCACTTT.

There are a few counts of this clonotype. The chain recombines TRBV6-2 or TRBV6-3 with TRBJ2-4; D remains ambiguous. Trimming stripped 5 bases from V and 8 bases from J, with 16 bases between. The CDR3 is 14 residues long. Germline V gene sequence: CDR1 MNHEY, CDR2 SVGEGT. CDR3 loop: CASSPLEKWDIQYF. CDR3 nucleotides: TGTGCCAGCAGTCCCCTGGAGAAGTGGGACATTCAGTACTTC.

This chain joins TRBV7-2 and TRBJ1-2, with a weak D call TRBD1 (6 bases). With 1 base removed from V and 8 bases from J, the gap between germline ends came to 17 bases. This CDR3 has 15 amino acids. Germline V gene data show CDR1 as SGHTA and CDR2 as FQGNSA. In DNA form, the CDR3 reads TGTGCCAGCAGCTTAGACCAACAGGGAGCGAGAGGCTACACCTTC. Protein product: CASSLDQQGARGYTF.

This clonotype was seen ten or more times. The chain joins TRBV7-9 to TRBJ1-6, with 10 bases lining up with TRBD1. The V gene end was trimmed by 6 bases and the J gene end by 7 bases; junction bases not matched to a gene: 9. Looked up from germline, CDR1 is SEHNR and CDR2 is FQNEAQ (reference sequence). This CDR3 has 16 amino acids. The CDR3 loop is CASSGPGDRGNSPLHF. CDR3 DNA: TGTGCCAGCAGTGGGCCGGGGGACAGGGGAAATTCACCCCTCCACTTT.

This clonotype was recorded at least ten times. The chain links TRBV7-9 to TRBJ1-1; D call uncertain. Trimming stripped 2 bases from V and 1 base from J, with 14 bases between. The CDR3 sequence is 16 residues long. Germline values: CDR1 SEHNR, CDR2 FQNEAQ (reference sequence). For the CDR3, the DNA is TGTGCCAGCAGCTTAAGCGCAGGAACGGGGAACACTGAAGCTTTCTTT. This sequence encodes CASSLSAGTGNTEAFF.

This chain connects TRBV15 to TRBJ2-7; a weak D match, TRBD2 (6 bases). Looked up from germline, CDR1 is LNHNV and CDR2 is YYDKDF (reference sequence). The CDR3 spans 13 residues. V lost 5 bases and J lost 1, with 9 bases in between. CDR3 protein: CATSGGRSYEQYF. In DNA form, the CDR3 reads TGTGCCACCAGCGGAGGGCGGTCCTACGAGCAGTACTTC.

This clonotype was seen ten or more times. The gene calls are TRBV27 and TRBJ1-2; 8 bases are a match to TRBD1. With 3 bases clipped from V and 6 bases from J, the junction kept 9 bases outside the gene matches. The CDR3 length is 15 residues. Germline assignment: CDR1 MNHEY and CDR2 SMNVEV (reference sequence). Here the CDR3 reads CASSFDRGDANGYTF. The CDR3 DNA follows: TGTGCCAGCAGTTTCGACAGGGGTGATGCGAATGGCTACACCTTC.

The sample holds many counts of this clonotype. This chain links TRBV11-3 with TRBJ2-1; 9 nucleotides line up with TRBD1. Germline trimming cut 4 bases from V and 5 bases from J; bases unmatched to any gene: 6. CDR3 length equals 15 residues. Germline values: CDR1 SGHNT, CDR2 YENEEA. CDR3 DNA sequence: TGTGCCAGCAGCTCAGGGGGACAGGGCGACAATGAGCAGTTCTTC. Its translation is CASSSGGQGDNEQFF.